These 27 T cell receptor beta chains were all obtained from the same sample, sequenced in a study of blood T cell repertoires in COVID-19. Some clones are missing from TCRdb's copy, which holds only in-frame ones; the method was immunoSEQ multiplex PCR. Of around 140,000 clones detected, approximately 87% appear once; the ten largest clones hold approximately 9%. Material for sequencing was peripheral blood. These receptors originate from a woman aged 45-60 years with active or convalescent COVID-19.

The chain joins TRBV12-3 or TRBV12-4 to TRBJ2-7; the D is unclear. CDR3 length: 13 residues. Trimming took 7 bases from V and 0 from J, leaving 10 bases between them. This chain's CDR3 is CASMLTNSYEQYF. In DNA, the CDR3 is TGTGCCAGCATGCTAACTAACTCCTACGAGCAGTACTTC.

This chain joins TRBV4-3 and TRBJ2-1; D possibly corresponds to TRBD1 (6 bases). The CDR3 is made up of 16 amino acids. The ends were cut back, 0 bases at V and 8 bases at J, with 17 bases in the middle. Germline V gene lookup returns CDR1 LGHNA and CDR2 YSLEER. The CDR3 here is CASSQDATGLVDEQFF. DNA for the CDR3: TGCGCCAGCAGCCAAGACGCAACAGGGCTGGTCGATGAGCAGTTCTTC.

This clone was recorded a few times. The CDR3 protein is CASSSGQHMNTEAFF. The CDR3 DNA follows: TGTGCCAGCAGCTCTGGACAGCACATGAACACTGAAGCTTTCTTT. The chain uses TRBV7-3 and TRBJ1-1, with D possibly TRBD1 on 6 matching bases. This CDR3 spans 15 amino acids. Germline CDR1 reads SGHTA; CDR2 reads FQGTGA. The V gene lost 4 bases and the J gene lost 0 bases, with 12 bases spanning the gap.

This chain connects TRBV7-9 to TRBJ2-5, with D possibly matching TRBD2 (6 bases). V gave up 2 bases and J gave up 5 bases, with 12 bases separating them. CDR3 size: 14 residues. Germline CDR1 is SEHNR and CDR2 is FQNEAQ (reference sequence). The CDR3 loop reads CASSLTAGLETQYF. The CDR3 bases are TGTGCCAGCAGCTTAACGGCGGGGCTTGAGACCCAGTACTTC.

The chain couples TRBV7-2 to TRBJ2-1, with TRBD2 as a possible D gene (6 bases). CDR3 size: 16 residues. Germline CDR1 reads SGHTA; CDR2 reads FQGNSA. The V and J ends lost 4 bases and 10 bases respectively, with 23 bases between them. The CDR3, as DNA: TGTGCCAGCAGCTCAAATTTAGGGCCTAGCGCAAGAGAGCAGTTCTTC. Translation: CASSSNLGPSAREQFF.

CDR3 DNA: TGTGCCCGCGGGAGCGGACGGAGAAATTCACCCCTCCACTTT. This encodes CARGSGRRNSPLHF. The chain uses TRBV30 and TRBJ1-6; the D is unclear. The germline V gene encodes CDR1 GTSNPN and CDR2 SVGIG (reference sequence). This CDR3 has 14 residues. Trimming removed 8 bases at V and 7 bases at J, with 18 bases between.

This chain connects TRBV24-1 to TRBJ1-2; tentative D call: TRBD1 (5 bases). CDR1 is KGHDR, CDR2 SFDVKD, per germline. Trimming took off 3 bases at V and 6 bases at J, with 10 bases between the two ends. The CDR3 runs to 13 residues. The chain's CDR3 is CATSDASGDGYTF. CDR3 DNA sequence: TGTGCCACCAGTGATGCCTCGGGGGATGGCTACACCTTC.

This clone came up a few times. The V and J genes are TRBV7-9 and TRBJ1-1; D is perhaps TRBD1 (5 bases). V lost 4 bases to trimming and J lost 0 bases, with 9 bases between them. The length of the CDR3 is 14 residues. CDR1 and CDR2 (germline): SEHNR, FQNEAQ (reference sequence). In nucleotides, the CDR3 is TGTGCCAGCAGCTATGGGGCATTGAACACTGAAGCTTTCTTT. Translated: CASSYGALNTEAFF.

The CDR3 nucleotides read TGTGCCAGCAGTTTCTTGGGGCCCTTGAACACTGAAGCTTTCTTT. This gives the protein CASSFLGPLNTEAFF. The chain couples TRBV28 to TRBJ1-1; TRBD1 might be the D (5 bases). This CDR3 region has 15 residues. CDR1 MDHEN and CDR2 SYDVKM come from the germline V gene. The V gene lost 3 bases and the J gene lost 0 bases, with 11 bases spanning the gap.

The rearrangement uses TRBV19 and TRBJ1-1; no reliable D call. The CDR3 has 11 amino acids. CDR1 is LNHDA and CDR2 is SQIVND in the germline V gene (reference sequence). V lost 9 bases, J lost 6 bases, and 11 bases lay in between. As DNA, the CDR3 is TGTGCCAGCAAAAGAGCGGCTGAAGCTTTCTTT. Its protein product is CASKRAAEAFF.

The CDR3 spells CASSQDRPGQSNQPQHF. CDR3 sequence (DNA): TGTGCCAGCAGCCAAGACCGCCCGGGACAGAGCAATCAGCCCCAGCATTTT. The gene calls are TRBV6-2 or TRBV6-3 and TRBJ1-5; 7 bases fit TRBD1. CDR3 length: 17 residues. Germline V gives CDR1 MNHEY, CDR2 SVGEGT. J was trimmed by 1 base and V by 6 bases; bases with no gene match: 12.

This sequence joins TRBV27 and TRBJ1-4; possible D gene TRBD1, 5 bases. V was trimmed by 6 bases and J by 3 bases, leaving 8 bases between them. CDR1 MNHEY and CDR2 SMNVEV come from the germline V gene (reference sequence). The CDR3 sequence is 13 residues long. The CDR3 loop reads CASSRAANEKLFF. CDR3 DNA: TGTGCCAGCAGCAGGGCGGCTAATGAAAAACTGTTTTTT.

CDR3 in amino acids: CASSFGTSGIYNEQFF. CDR3 DNA sequence: TGCGCCAGCAGCTTCGGGACTAGCGGGATCTACAATGAGCAGTTCTTC. The rearrangement uses TRBV5-1 and TRBJ2-1, with 13 bases aligning to TRBD2. With V trimmed by 2 bases and J by 3 bases, 2 bases remained unmatched. The CDR3 consists of 16 residues. Germline V gene lookup returns CDR1 SGHRS and CDR2 YFSETQ.

V and J are TRBV10-3 and TRBJ1-2, with D possibly matching TRBD1 (5 bases). The germline V gene has CDR1 ENHRY and CDR2 SYGVKD. V lost 2 bases, J lost 1 base, and 8 bases lay in between. This CDR3 spans 14 amino acids. The CDR3 loop is CAISEPGVNYGYTF. The DNA of the CDR3 is TGTGCCATCAGTGAGCCGGGGGTTAACTATGGCTACACCTTC.

This clone was seen a handful of times. The V call is TRBV18, the J call TRBJ2-4, with a weak D call TRBD1 (6 bases). The length of the CDR3 is 15 residues. V lost 4 bases and J 7 bases, leaving 17 bases between the germline ends. Germline V gives CDR1 KGHSH, CDR2 LQKENI. The DNA for the CDR3 is TGTGCCAGCTCACGGACCGGGACAAGGGATAACATTCAGTACTTC. This sequence encodes CASSRTGTRDNIQYF.

The V call is TRBV5-1, the J call TRBJ1-4; 9 nucleotides align to TRBD1. Unmatched junction bases numbered 5, after V lost 1 base and J lost 7 bases. In germline, CDR1 is SGHRS, CDR2 YFSETQ. The CDR3 runs to 15 residues. The CDR3 protein is CASSLQGQGGEKLFF. The CDR3, as DNA: TGCGCCAGCAGCTTGCAGGGACAGGGCGGTGAAAAACTGTTTTTT. Full variable domain (missing parts from reference TRBV5-1 and TRBJ1-4): KAGVTQTPRYLIKTRGQQVTLSCSPISGHRSVSWYQQTPGQGLQFLFEYFSETQRNKGNFPGRFSGRQFSNSRSEMNVSTLELGDSALYLCASSLQGQGGEKLFFGSGTQLSVL.

In DNA, the CDR3 is TGTGCTAGTGGTTCCAAGGGAGGCAAACTCACAGATACGCAGTATTTT. It yields the protein CASGSKGGKLTDTQYF. The V gene is TRBV12-5, the J gene TRBJ2-3; possibly TRBD2 for D (6 bases). Trimming shortened V by 4 bases and J by 2 bases, and 16 bases separated the two germline ends. The CDR3 contains 16 residues. CDR1 is LGHNT, CDR2 FRNRAP, per germline.

The J gene is TRBJ2-7, the V gene TRBV7-2; TRBD1 agrees at 11 bases. The V and J ends lost 1 base and 6 bases, in that order; junction bases with no gene match: 8. Germline V gene data show CDR1 as SGHTA and CDR2 as FQGNSA. This CDR3 has 16 amino acids. The CDR3 loop reads CASSLGPGTGGLEQYF. The CDR3 DNA reads TGTGCCAGCAGCTTAGGGCCCGGGACAGGGGGTCTCGAGCAGTACTTC.

The genes are TRBV28 and TRBJ1-5; TRBD1 matches 8 bases. The ends lost 5 bases at V and 5 bases at J; junction bases unmatched: 8. Germline V gene data show CDR1 as MDHEN and CDR2 as SYDVKM. CDR3 length: 15 amino acids. The CDR3 loop is CASSLFTGGYQPQHF. As DNA, the CDR3 is TGTGCCAGCAGTCTCTTTACAGGGGGGTATCAGCCCCAGCATTTT. Based on the CDR3 plus reference TRBV28 and TRBJ1-5, the full variable domain is DVKVTQSSRYLVKRTGEKVFLECVQDMDHENMFWYRQDPGLGLRLIYFSYDVKMKEKGDIPEGYSVSREKKERFSLILESASTNQTSMYLCASSLFTGGYQPQHFGDGTRLSIL.

This clone appeared a single time. The gene calls are TRBV9 and TRBJ1-1; no definite D call. The CDR3 contains 13 residues. The germline V and J ends were trimmed by 3 bases and 1 base, with 7 bases remaining between them. Germline V gene lookup returns CDR1 SGDLS and CDR2 YYNGEE. The CDR3 region is CASSGYRNTEAFF. CDR3 DNA: TGTGCCAGCAGCGGATACAGGAACACTGAAGCTTTCTTT.

Concerning this clone: Other DNA sequences in this sample translate to the same CDR3. The V and J genes are TRBV5-1 and TRBJ2-3, with TRBD1 as a possible D gene (5 bases). The CDR3 covers 15 residues. Trimming removed 0 bases at V and 0 bases at J, with 8 bases between. Germline loops: CDR1 SGHRS, CDR2 YFSETQ. CDR3 DNA sequence: TGCGCCAGCAGCTTGGCTGGGGCGAGCACAGATACGCAGTATTTT. It is translated as CASSLAGASTDTQYF.

This chain joins TRBV6-5 and TRBJ1-2, with TRBD1 identical over 12 bases. The CDR3 has 15 residues. Germline trimming cut 6 bases from V and 5 bases from J; bases unmatched to any gene: 7. Germline V gives CDR1 MNHEY, CDR2 SVGAGI. CDR3 sequence (DNA): TGTGCCAGCAGCTTAAGGGACAGGGGGCCGTATGGCTACACCTTC. Amino acids: CASSLRDRGPYGYTF.

The gene calls are TRBV14 and TRBJ2-7, with a possible D match to TRBD2 (6 bases). Germline assignment: CDR1 SGHDN and CDR2 FVKESK. CDR3 length: 14 amino acids. V shed 9 bases and J shed 4 bases, with 19 bases lying between them. CDR3 in DNA: TGTGCCAGTAACGTCGCCGGGGGATTTTACGAGCAGTACTTC. Residues: CASNVAGGFYEQYF.

The rearrangement links TRBV15 to TRBJ2-1; TRBD2 matches at 8 bases. V shed 5 bases and J 4 bases; nucleotides not matched to a gene: 4. This CDR3 is 14 amino acids long. In germline, CDR1 is LNHNV, CDR2 YYDKDF (reference sequence). CDR3 nucleotide sequence: TGTGCCACCAGCCCGGGGGGGGTTTACAATGAGCAGTTCTTC. Protein sequence: CATSPGGVYNEQFF.

The chain is built from TRBV18 and TRBJ2-3; possible D gene TRBD1, 5 bases. Trimming pared 3 bases from V and 0 bases from J, leaving 10 bases between. The germline V gene encodes CDR1 KGHSH and CDR2 LQKENI. The CDR3 has 15 amino acids. The CDR3 loop is CASSPAQASTDTQYF. CDR3 coding DNA: TGTGCCAGCTCACCTGCACAGGCCAGCACAGATACGCAGTATTTT.

V gene TRBV5-4 combines with J gene TRBJ1-2; 10 bases are shared with TRBD1. Germline V gene sequence: CDR1 SGHNT, CDR2 YYREEE (reference sequence). The ends lost 4 bases at V and 7 bases at J; junction bases unmatched: 7. The CDR3 extends over 14 amino acids. The CDR3 sequence: CASSGGQGPSGYTF. CDR3 DNA: TGTGCCAGCAGCGGGGGACAGGGGCCGAGTGGCTACACCTTC. Supplemented by reference TRBV5-4 and TRBJ1-2, the full variable domain reads ETGVTQSPTHLIKTRGQQVTLRCSSQSGHNTVSWYQQALGQGPQFIFQYYREEENGRGNFPPRFSGLQFPNYSSELNVNALELDDSALYLCASSGGQGPSGYTFGSGTRLTVV.

This clone occurred once. The chain recombines TRBV19 with TRBJ1-2; 8 bases are shared with TRBD1. V lost 1 base, J lost 3 bases, and 7 bases stayed unmatched. The CDR3 is made up of 16 amino acids. Germline values: CDR1 LNHDA, CDR2 SQIVND (reference sequence). The CDR3 region has the DNA TGTGCCAGTAGTATAGGGACCGGGACAGGAGACTATGGCTACACCTTC. It yields the protein CASSIGTGTGDYGYTF. The full variable domain, with the rest looked up from reference TRBV19 and TRBJ1-2, is DGGITQSPKYLFRKEGQNVTLSCEQNLNHDAMYWYRQDPGQGLRLIYYSQIVNDFQKGDIAEGYSVSREKKESFPLTVTSAQKNPTAFYLCASSIGTGTGDYGYTFGSGTRLTVV.